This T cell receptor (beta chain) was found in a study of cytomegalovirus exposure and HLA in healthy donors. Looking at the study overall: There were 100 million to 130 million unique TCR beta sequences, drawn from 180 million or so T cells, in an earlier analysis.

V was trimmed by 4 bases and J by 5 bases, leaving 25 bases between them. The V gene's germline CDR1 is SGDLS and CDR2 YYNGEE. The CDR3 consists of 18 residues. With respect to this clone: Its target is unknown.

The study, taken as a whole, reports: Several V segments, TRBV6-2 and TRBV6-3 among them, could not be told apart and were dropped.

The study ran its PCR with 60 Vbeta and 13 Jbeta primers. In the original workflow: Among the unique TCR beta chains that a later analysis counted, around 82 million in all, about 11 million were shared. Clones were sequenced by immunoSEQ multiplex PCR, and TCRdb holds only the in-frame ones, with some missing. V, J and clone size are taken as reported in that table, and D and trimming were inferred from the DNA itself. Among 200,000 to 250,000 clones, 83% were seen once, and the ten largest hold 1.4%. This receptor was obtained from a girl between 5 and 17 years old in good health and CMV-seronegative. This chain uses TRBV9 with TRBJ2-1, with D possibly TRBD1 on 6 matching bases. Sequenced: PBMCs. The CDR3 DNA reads TGTGCCAGCAGCCCCCGTAGCTCGAGGGGGACCTTAGACAATGAGCAGTTCTTC. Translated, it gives CASSPRSSRGTLDNEQFF.